The text below deals with one TCR beta chain. Trimming removed 5 bases from V and 8 bases from J, with 18 bases in between. Per germline, CDR1 SEHNR and CDR2 FQNEAQ (reference sequence). The CDR3 consists of 15 residues. This entry belongs to a study of blood T cell repertoires in COVID-19. Study overall: Material from acute and convalescent COVID-19 was sourced from the United States, Italy and Spain. Sources were T cells, B-cell-depleted T cells, or PBMCs; the material itself was cDNA or gDNA.

Original methodology: It was from reference gene primer amplification that nucleated cell counts were estimated. Profiling relied on immunoSEQ multiplex PCR, and the TCRdb table lists in-frame clones only, not all of them. The DNA was the basis for D and trimming; V, J and clone size are from that table. This table holds over 200,000 clones, 88% found once. This chain uses TRBV7-9 with TRBJ1-4; D is undetermined. The TCR comes from a woman aged 55-69 years with acute or convalescent COVID-19. Sequenced input: peripheral blood. The chain's CDR3 is CASSALTIRGEKLFF. Written as DNA, the CDR3 is TGTGCCAGCAGCGCCCTGACGATACGCGGAGAAAAACTGTTTTTT.